This T cell receptor (beta chain) stems from a study of blood T cell repertoires in COVID-19. Study-wide background: The cDNA or gDNA used as material had been derived from T cells, B-cell-depleted T cells, or PBMCs.

Trimming removed 6 bases from V and 2 bases from J; junction bases left unmatched: 5. This CDR3 contains 14 residues. CDR1 is LNHDA and CDR2 is SQIVND in the germline V gene (reference sequence). A Seattle source enrolled patients during active infection and followed them longitudinally. Clones were sequenced by immunoSEQ multiplex PCR, and TCRdb holds only the in-frame ones, with some missing. The repertoire consists of 250,000 to 350,000 clones, with approximately 85% occurring once and the leading ten covering 0.85% to 0.9%. This rearrangement joins TRBV19 to TRBJ1-2, with 8 nucleotides matching TRBD1. Sequenced: peripheral blood. This clonotype was obtained from a human donor with COVID-19, enrolled during active disease. The donor label of this sample is uncertain. The CDR3 here is CASRQGAGNYGYTF. CDR3 DNA sequence: TGTGCCAGTAGGCAGGGGGCGGGAAACTATGGCTACACCTTC.